This T cell receptor beta chain is from a study of CD8 T cells in Susac syndrome. The RNA, 0.5 to 1 ug, was put through reverse transcription using random hexamers. Using its own MiXCR run on the immunoSEQ multiplex PCR reads, TCRdb lists one record per CDR3 protein. Among more than 75,000 distinct CDR3 sequences listed, 94% were seen once. CDR1 and CDR2 from the germline V gene are LNHNV and YYDKDF (reference sequence). This CDR3 is built from 19 residues. Trimming removed 5 bases from V and 4 bases from J; junction bases left unmatched: 16. Blood CD8+ and CD4+ T cells underwent high-throughput TCR beta sequencing.

The chain uses TRBV15 and TRBJ1-5, with 11 bases fitting TRBD1. The sample was CD8+ T cells from PBMCs. The clonotype was recovered from a human donor in good health. The CDR3 nucleotides read TGTGCCACCAGCTTTTCCTGGATACTTGGACAGGGGGCAAATCAGCCCCAGCATTTT. It specifies CATSFSWILGQGANQPQHF.